This T cell receptor (beta chain) stems from a study of graft-versus-host responses after intestinal transplantation. Study overall: Anti-thymocyte globulin induction was given to all recipients, followed by tacrolimus and steroids for 2 to 3 years.

Worth noting for this clone: Its matching antigen is unknown.

Findings of the study overall: Detected in recipient marrow were GvH clones, some of which were first observed in ileum or blood.

The V gene's germline CDR1 is SGHKS and CDR2 YYEKEE (reference sequence). The trim removed 2 bases at V and 6 bases at J, leaving 9 bases unmatched. This CDR3 contains 17 residues. Once graft tissue had been processed, intraepithelial and lamina propria lymphocytes were released. Using immunoSEQ multiplex PCR, the repertoire was profiled, and TCRdb retains in-frame clones only, with some absent. The repertoire has thousands of clones, 65% to 80% of them found once; the top ten carry 15%. The specimen was ileum tissue, collected about 340 days after intestinal transplantation. This chain joins TRBV5-5 and TRBJ2-3; 13 bases are a match to TRBD2. This clonotype was obtained from a human patient who received an intestinal transplant, so some T cells may come from the graft donor. The CDR3 DNA reads as TGTGCCAGCAGCTTAACCGGGACTAGCGGGATGGAGGATACGCAGTATTTT. Residues: CASSLTGTSGMEDTQYF.